This T cell receptor beta chain was sequenced in a study of spatial heterogeneity in lung cancer. This clonotype was seen more than once but under ten times. TCRdb re-called the 5' RACE reads through MiXCR, storing one row per CDR3 protein. The sample lists tens of thousands of distinct CDR3 sequences, under 7.5% occurring once. V shed 5 bases and J shed 6 bases, with 14 bases lying between them. Germline V gene data show CDR1 as DFQATT and CDR2 as SNEGSKA (reference sequence). This CDR3 spans 14 amino acids. The sample's time point: sample taken at primary tumor resection. Researchers sequenced whole RNA taken from tumor, nontumor lung or frozen PBMC without sorting.

The chain recombines TRBV20-1 with TRBJ1-6; D might be TRBD1 (5 bases). The sample was PBMCs, taken at surgery. The TCR comes from a female donor with early-stage non-small cell lung cancer. The CDR3 DNA follows: TGCAGTGCTGAGGGGCAGGATTTTAATTCACCCCTCCACTTT. It is translated as CSAEGQDFNSPLHF.